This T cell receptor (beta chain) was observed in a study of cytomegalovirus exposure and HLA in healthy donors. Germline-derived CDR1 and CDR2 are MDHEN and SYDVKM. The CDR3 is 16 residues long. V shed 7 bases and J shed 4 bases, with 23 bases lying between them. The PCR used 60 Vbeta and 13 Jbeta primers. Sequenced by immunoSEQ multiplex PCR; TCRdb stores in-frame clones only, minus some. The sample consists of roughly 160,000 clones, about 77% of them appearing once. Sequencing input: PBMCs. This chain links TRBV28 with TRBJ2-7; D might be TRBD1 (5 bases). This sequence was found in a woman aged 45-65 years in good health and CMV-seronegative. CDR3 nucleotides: TGTGCCAGCACCACTGATAGGGGCCGACATTTTTACGAGCAGTACTTC. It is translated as CASTTDRGRHFYEQYF. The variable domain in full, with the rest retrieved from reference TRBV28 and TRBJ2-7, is DVKVTQSSRYLVKRTGEKVFLECVQDMDHENMFWYRQDPGLGLRLIYFSYDVKMKEKGDIPEGYSVSREKKERFSLILESASTNQTSMYLCASTTDRGRHFYEQYFGPGTRLTVT.